This T cell receptor (beta chain) was observed in a study of cytomegalovirus exposure and HLA in healthy donors. About the research overall: HLA-typed donors were the source of about 85 million unique TCRs held in an early data release. There were 300 to 400 genotyped donors. Of these, 75% to 85% fell in the genetic ancestry cluster associated with self-reported Caucasian donors.

The CDR3 loop spans 17 amino acids. Looked up from germline, CDR1 is SGHNT and CDR2 is YYREEE (reference sequence). The trim removed 0 bases at V and 5 bases at J, leaving 9 bases unmatched. The PCR contained 60 Vbeta and 13 Jbeta primers. Some clones are missing from TCRdb's copy, which holds only in-frame ones; the method was immunoSEQ multiplex PCR. The top ten clones hold about 13% of a sample with about 150,000 clones, over 65% of them seen once. The TCR comes from a man aged 35 to 55 in good health and CMV-seropositive. V gene TRBV5-4 combines with J gene TRBJ2-2, with 8 bases matching TRBD2. Sequencing input: PBMCs. The CDR3 bases are TGTGCCAGCAGCTTGGCTGCGGGAGGAAGTGGAACCGGGGAGCTGTTTTTT. Its protein is CASSLAAGGSGTGELFF.